The clone carrying this TCR beta chain was recorded only once. The second PCR ran about 6 to 12 cycles with a sample-barcoded 5' primer and J-beta primers. TCRdb reprocessed the 5' RACE reads via MiXCR and lists one record per CDR3 protein. The repertoire has under 800,000 distinct CDR3 sequences, roughly 41% of them found once; the top ten carry 20% to 25%. These data are taken from a study of blood T cells in healthy people across ages. Per germline, CDR1 LGHDT and CDR2 YNNKEL (reference sequence). Trimming removed 10 bases from V and 4 bases from J; junction bases left unmatched: 10. This CDR3 spans 14 amino acids.

This chain connects TRBV3-1 to TRBJ2-3; 8 bases align to TRBD2. The sequence was obtained from a woman between 55 and 75 years old in good health. The source material was blood. CDR3 residues: CATAAGDDPDTQYF. The CDR3 bases are TGTGCCACCGCAGCGGGAGACGATCCAGATACGCAGTATTTT.